This T cell receptor (beta chain) was captured by sequencing in a study of shared clonotypes between healthy human individuals. TCRdb's copy holds only in-frame clones and misses some; the assay was immunoSEQ multiplex PCR. The table records around 2.1 million clones, more than 85% of them present only once. The ends lost 10 bases at V and 3 bases at J; junction bases unmatched: 7. Germline values: CDR1 LNHDA, CDR2 SQIVND (reference sequence). The CDR3 sequence is 14 residues long. Only CD45RO-negative cells positively selected for CCR7 counted as naive CD8 cells, so terminally differentiated effector memory CD45RA+ cells were excluded.

The V and J genes are TRBV19 and TRBJ2-7, with 12 bases lining up with TRBD2. This TCR was recovered from a man between 18 and 29 years old in good health. Some clones in this sample may be carry-over from other donors' samples. Material for sequencing was naive CD8+ T cells from PBMCs. CDR3 sequence reads: CATNEGLAGYEQYF. The CDR3, as DNA: TGTGCCACCAACGAGGGACTAGCGGGCTACGAGCAGTACTTC. Full variable domain (rest looked up from reference TRBV19 and TRBJ2-7): DGGITQSPKYLFRKEGQNVTLSCEQNLNHDAMYWYRQDPGQGLRLIYYSQIVNDFQKGDIAEGYSVSREKKESFPLTVTSAQKNPTAFYLCATNEGLAGYEQYFGPGTRLTVT.